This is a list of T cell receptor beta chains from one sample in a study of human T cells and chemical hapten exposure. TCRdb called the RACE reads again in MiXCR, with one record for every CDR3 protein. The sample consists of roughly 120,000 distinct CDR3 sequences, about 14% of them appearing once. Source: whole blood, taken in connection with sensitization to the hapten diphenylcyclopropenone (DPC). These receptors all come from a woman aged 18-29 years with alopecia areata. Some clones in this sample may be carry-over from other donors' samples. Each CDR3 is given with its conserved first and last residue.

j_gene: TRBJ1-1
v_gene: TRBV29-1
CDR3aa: CSVGGTGSGAFF

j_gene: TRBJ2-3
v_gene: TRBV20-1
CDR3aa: CSASDNRDTQYF

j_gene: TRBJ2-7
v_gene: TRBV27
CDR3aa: CASSLPGYEQYF

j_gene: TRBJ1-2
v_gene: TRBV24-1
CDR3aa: CATSDSRTGGWYGYTF

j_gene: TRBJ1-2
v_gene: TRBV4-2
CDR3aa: CASSQDQGAGGYTF

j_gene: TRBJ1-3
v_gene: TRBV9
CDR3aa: CASNTGHSGNTIYF

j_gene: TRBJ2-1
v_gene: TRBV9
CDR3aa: CASSPGLVYNEQFF

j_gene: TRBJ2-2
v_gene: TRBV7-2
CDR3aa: CASTPTYSGELFF

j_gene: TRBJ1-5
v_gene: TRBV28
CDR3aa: CASSSRRSNQPQHF

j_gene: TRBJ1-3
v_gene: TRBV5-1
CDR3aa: CASSPAAEGNTIYF

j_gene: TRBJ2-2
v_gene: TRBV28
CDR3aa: CATRQGNTGELFF

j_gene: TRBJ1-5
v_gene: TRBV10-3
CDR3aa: CATLTDRGSNQPQHF

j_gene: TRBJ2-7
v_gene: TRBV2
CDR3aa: CASISRGGEQYF

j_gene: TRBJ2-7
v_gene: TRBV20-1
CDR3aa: CSANTGTGVEQYF

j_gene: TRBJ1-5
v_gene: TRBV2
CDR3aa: CASSGTGAYSNQPQHF

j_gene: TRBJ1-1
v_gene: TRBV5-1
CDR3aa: CASSPLTGVEAFF

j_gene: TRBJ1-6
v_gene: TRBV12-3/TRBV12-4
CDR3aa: CASSFTGQLNSPLHF

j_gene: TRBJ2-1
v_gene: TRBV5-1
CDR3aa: CASSRVEHNEQFF

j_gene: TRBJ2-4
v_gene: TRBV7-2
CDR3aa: CASSLATMGKNIQYF

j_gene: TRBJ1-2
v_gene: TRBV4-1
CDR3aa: CASSQASRDNYGYTF

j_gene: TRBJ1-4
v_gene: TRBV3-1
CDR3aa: CASSQGARGEKLFF

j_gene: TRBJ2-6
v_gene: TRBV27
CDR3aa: CASRTNAANVLTF

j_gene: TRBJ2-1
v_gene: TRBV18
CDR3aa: CASSPPVTNEQFF

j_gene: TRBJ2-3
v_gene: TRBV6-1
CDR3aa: CASSERGKSDTPYF

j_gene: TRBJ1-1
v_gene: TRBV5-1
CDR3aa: CASSLVATGLNTEAFF

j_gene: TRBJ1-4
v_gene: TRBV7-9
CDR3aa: CASSFRQGGEKLFF

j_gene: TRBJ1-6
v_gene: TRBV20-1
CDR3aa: CSAKDPSSSYNSPLHF

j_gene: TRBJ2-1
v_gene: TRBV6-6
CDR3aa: CASSSNRLAAYNEQFF

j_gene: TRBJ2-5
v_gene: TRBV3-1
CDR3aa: CASSQNTRYPETQYF

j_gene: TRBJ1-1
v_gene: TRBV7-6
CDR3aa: CASSLSGMTTEAFF

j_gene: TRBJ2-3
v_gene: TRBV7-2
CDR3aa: CASSATSGGAGDTQYF

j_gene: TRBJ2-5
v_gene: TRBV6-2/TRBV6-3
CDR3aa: CASSRLAGGQETQYF

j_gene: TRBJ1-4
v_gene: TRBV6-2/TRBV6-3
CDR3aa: CASSWGRGRNEKLFF

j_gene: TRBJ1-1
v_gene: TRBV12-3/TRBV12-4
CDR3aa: CASSRTGALEAFF

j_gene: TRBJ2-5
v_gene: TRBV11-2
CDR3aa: CASSLARGGGETQYF